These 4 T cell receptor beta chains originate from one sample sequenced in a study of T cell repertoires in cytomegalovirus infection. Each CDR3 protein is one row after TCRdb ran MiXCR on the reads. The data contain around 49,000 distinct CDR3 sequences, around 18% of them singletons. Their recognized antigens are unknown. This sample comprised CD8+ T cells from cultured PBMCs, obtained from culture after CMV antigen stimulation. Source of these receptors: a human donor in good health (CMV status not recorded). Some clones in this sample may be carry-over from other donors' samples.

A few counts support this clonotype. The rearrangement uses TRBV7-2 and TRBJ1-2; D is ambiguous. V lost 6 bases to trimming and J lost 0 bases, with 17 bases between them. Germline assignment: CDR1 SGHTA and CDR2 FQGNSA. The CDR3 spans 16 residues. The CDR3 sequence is CASRPPGLRANYGYTF. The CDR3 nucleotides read TGTGCCAGCAGACCACCCGGGCTGCGGGCTAACTATGGCTACACCTTC.

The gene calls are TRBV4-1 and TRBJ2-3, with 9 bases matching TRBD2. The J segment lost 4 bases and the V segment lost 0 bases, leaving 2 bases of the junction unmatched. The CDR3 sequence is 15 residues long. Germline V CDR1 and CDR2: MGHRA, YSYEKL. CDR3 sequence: CASSQEGLAADTQYF. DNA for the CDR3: TGCGCCAGCAGCCAAGAGGGACTAGCCGCAGATACGCAGTATTTT.

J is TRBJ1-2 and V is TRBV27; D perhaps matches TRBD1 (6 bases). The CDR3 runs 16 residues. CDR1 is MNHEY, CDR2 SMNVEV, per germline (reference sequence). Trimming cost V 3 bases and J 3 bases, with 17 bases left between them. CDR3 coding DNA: TGTGCCAGCAGTTTCATCGGGACATCAGTTCACTATGGCTACACCTTC. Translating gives CASSFIGTSVHYGYTF.

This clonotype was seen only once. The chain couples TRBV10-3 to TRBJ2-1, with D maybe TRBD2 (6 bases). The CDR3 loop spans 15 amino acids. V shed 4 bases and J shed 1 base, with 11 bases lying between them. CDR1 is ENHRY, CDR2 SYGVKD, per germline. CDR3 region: CAISGGGESYNEQFF. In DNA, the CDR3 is TGTGCCATCAGTGGGGGCGGGGAGTCCTACAATGAGCAGTTCTTC.